The clone carrying this TCR beta chain was seen repeatedly, ten times or more. Its target is unknown. Germline lookup yields CDR1 DFQATT and CDR2 SNEGSKA (reference sequence). The V segment lost 1 base and the J segment 4 bases; nucleotides outside the gene matches: 4. CDR3 length: 13 amino acids. Diagnosing involved the use of clinical symptoms, serum thyroxine and TRAb, thyroid ultrasound and orbital computed tomography. TCR beta CDR3 region amplification was performed from RNA transcripts. The HTBI set primed first-round TCR CDR3 RT-PCR. TCRdb ran MiXCR on the multiplex PCR reads and lists one entry per CDR3 protein. The data contain around 540,000 distinct CDR3 sequences, 16% of them singletons. These data are taken from a study of T cells in Graves' hyperthyroidism and ophthalmopathy. Study-level findings and limits: From stable hyperthyroidism, ophthalmopathy was set apart by a 13 V-J model.

This receptor was taken from a woman aged 25 to 45 with Graves' ophthalmopathy. Sample: blood. V and J are TRBV20-1 and TRBJ2-7; 7 bases fit TRBD1. Written as DNA, the CDR3 is TGCAGTGCTAGAGGGCAGGGGGAATACGAGCAGTACTTC. Residues: CSARGQGEYEQYF.